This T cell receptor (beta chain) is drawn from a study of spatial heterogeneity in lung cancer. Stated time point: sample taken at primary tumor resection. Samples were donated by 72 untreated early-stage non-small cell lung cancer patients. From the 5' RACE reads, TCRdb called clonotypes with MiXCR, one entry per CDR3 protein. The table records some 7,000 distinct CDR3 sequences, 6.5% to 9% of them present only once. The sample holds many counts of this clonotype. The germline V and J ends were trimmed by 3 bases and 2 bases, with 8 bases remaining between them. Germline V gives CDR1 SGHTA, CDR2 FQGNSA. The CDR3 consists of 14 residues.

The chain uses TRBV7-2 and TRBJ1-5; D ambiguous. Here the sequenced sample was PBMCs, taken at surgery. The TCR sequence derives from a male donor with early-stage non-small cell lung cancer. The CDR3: CASSFGYGNQPQHF. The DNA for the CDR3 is TGTGCCAGCAGCTTTGGTTATGGCAATCAGCCCCAGCATTTT.